Following are 5 T cell receptor beta chains from one sample sequenced in a study of T cell repertoires in cytomegalovirus infection (dated by TCRdb to the late 2010s). These reads were obtained on an Illumina HiSeq 1500. In-frame beta chains were kept once TCRdb had trimmed the public reads at Q25 with fastp and called clones with MiXCR. Records with the same CDR3 protein are collapsed into one entry carrying the most frequent genes and DNA. Across this sample there are 250,000 to 300,000 distinct CDR3 sequences, with roughly 13% seen only once. The top ten constitute around 8.8% of the sample. The material sequenced was PBMCs. The receptor source for this set is a human donor in good health (CMV status not recorded). Some clones in this sample may be carry-over from other donors' samples.

In this sample, this clonotype turned up a few times. The CDR3 bases are TGCAGTGCTTCACCGTACCTAAGACAGGGGGCGTCCGGGGAGCTGTTTTTT. Translation: CSASPYLRQGASGELFF. The chain carries TRBV20-1 and TRBJ2-2, with 10 bases that match TRBD1. V was clipped by 5 bases and J by 6 bases; unmatched bases: 15. Per germline, CDR1 DFQATT and CDR2 SNEGSKA (reference sequence). The CDR3 is made up of 17 amino acids.

The rearrangement uses TRBV12-3 or TRBV12-4 and TRBJ2-1; 7 nucleotides agree with TRBD2. The length of the CDR3 is 14 residues. Unmatched junction bases numbered 8, after V lost 7 bases and J lost 5 bases. The CDR3 nucleotides are TGTGCCAGCAACCCGGGACTACCTGACAATGAGCAGTTCTTC. Protein product: CASNPGLPDNEQFF.

V usage is TRBV11-2 and J usage is TRBJ2-3; the D gene could be TRBD1 or TRBD2 (5 bases each). V lost 3 bases, J lost 5 bases, and 15 bases lay in between. The CDR3 covers 15 residues. Germline values: CDR1 SGHAT, CDR2 FQNNGV. CDR3 loop: CASSFRDDGRDTQYF. DNA for the CDR3: TGTGCCAGCAGCTTCCGGGACGACGGAAGAGATACGCAGTATTTT. The whole variable domain, remainder taken from reference TRBV11-2 and TRBJ2-3, is EAGVAQSPRYKIIEKRQSVAFWCNPISGHATLYWYQQILGQGPKLLIQFQNNGVVDDSQLPKDRFSAERLKGVDSTLKIQPAKLEDSAVYLCASSFRDDGRDTQYFGPGTRLTVL.

The chain recombines TRBV5-1 with TRBJ2-3; no definite D call. The CDR3 contains 14 residues. CDR1 is SGHRS, CDR2 YFSETQ, per germline. The germline V and J ends were trimmed by 0 bases and 8 bases, with 13 bases remaining between them. For the CDR3, the DNA is TGCGCCAGCAGCTTGGCATCGCAGCCCCCTACGCAGTATTTT. It specifies CASSLASQPPTQYF.

This clonotype was detected a few times. V is TRBV14 and J is TRBJ2-7; possible D gene TRBD1, 5 bases. V lost 4 bases and J lost 7, with 14 bases in between. The CDR3 covers 13 residues. CDR1 is SGHDN and CDR2 is FVKESK in the germline V gene. The CDR3 bases are TGTGCCAGCAGCCCCTGGACAACAGTTGAGCAGTACTTC. Translating gives CASSPWTTVEQYF.